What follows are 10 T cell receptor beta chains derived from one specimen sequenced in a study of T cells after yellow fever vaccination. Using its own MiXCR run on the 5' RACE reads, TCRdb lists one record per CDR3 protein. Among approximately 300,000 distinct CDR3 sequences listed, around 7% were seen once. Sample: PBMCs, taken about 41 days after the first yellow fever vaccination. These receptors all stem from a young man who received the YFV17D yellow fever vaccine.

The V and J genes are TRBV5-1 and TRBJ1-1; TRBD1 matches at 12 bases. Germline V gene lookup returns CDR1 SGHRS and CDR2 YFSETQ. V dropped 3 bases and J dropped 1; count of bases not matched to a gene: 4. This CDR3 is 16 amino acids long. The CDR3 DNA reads TGCGCCAGCAGCTCGAAGGGACAGGGGGCGAACACTGAAGCTTTCTTT. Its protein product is CASSSKGQGANTEAFF.

The CDR3 reads CASSSDWMYEQYV. The CDR3 region has the DNA TGTGCCAGCAGCTCGGACTGGATGTACGAGCAGTACGTC. The chain combines TRBV7-2 with TRBJ2-7; D perhaps matches TRBD2 (5 bases). Germline V gives CDR1 SGHTA, CDR2 FQGNSA. CDR3 length: 13 residues. V lost 4 bases, J lost 4 bases, and 11 bases lay in between.

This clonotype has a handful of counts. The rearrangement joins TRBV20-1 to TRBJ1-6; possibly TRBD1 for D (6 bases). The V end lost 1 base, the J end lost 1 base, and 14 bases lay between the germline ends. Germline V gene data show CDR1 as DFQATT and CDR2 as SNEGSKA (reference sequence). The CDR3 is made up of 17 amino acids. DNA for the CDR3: TGCAGTGCTAGAGGCGCGTGGGGGGCGTCCTATAATTCACCCCTCCACTTT. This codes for CSARGAWGASYNSPLHF.

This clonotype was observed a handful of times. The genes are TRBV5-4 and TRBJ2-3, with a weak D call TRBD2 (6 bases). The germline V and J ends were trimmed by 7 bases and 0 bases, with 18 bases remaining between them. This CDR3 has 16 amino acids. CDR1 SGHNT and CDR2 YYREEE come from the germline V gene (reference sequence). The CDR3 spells CASQVGGTHSTDTQYF. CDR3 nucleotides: TGTGCCAGCCAAGTGGGGGGTACACATAGCACAGATACGCAGTATTTT.

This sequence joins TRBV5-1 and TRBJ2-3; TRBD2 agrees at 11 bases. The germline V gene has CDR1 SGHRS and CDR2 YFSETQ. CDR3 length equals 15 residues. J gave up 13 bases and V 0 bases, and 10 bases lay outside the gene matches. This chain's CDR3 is CASSLGLSGGDVKYF. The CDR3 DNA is TGCGCCAGCAGCTTGGGCCTTAGCGGGGGGGACGTTAAGTATTTT.

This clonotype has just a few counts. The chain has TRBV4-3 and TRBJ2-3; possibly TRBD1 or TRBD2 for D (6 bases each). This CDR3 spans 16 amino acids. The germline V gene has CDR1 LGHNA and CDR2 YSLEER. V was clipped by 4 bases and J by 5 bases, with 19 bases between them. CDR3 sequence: CASSPGAGGVGDTQYF. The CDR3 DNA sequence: TGCGCCAGCAGCCCGGGGGCTGGCGGGGTAGGAGATACGCAGTATTTT.

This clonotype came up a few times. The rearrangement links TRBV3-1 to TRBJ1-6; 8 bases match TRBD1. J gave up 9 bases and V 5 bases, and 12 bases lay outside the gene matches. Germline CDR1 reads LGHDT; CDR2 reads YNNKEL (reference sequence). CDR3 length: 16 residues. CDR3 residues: CASSETKGQGTSPLHF. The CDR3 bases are TGTGCCAGCAGCGAGACTAAAGGACAGGGAACTTCACCCCTCCACTTT.

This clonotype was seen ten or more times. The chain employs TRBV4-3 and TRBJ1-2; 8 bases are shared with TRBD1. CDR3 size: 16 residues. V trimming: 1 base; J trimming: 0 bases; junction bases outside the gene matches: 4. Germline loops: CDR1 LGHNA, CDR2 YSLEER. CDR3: CASSQVWDRSNYGYTF. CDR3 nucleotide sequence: TGCGCCAGCAGCCAAGTTTGGGACAGGTCTAACTATGGCTACACCTTC.

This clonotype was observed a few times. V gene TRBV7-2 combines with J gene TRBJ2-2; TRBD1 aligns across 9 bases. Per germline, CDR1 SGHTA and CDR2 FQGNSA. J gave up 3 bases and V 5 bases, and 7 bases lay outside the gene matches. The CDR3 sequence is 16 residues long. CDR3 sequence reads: CASSLWDRVDTGELFF. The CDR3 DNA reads TGTGCCAGCAGCCTATGGGACAGGGTGGACACCGGGGAGCTGTTTTTT.

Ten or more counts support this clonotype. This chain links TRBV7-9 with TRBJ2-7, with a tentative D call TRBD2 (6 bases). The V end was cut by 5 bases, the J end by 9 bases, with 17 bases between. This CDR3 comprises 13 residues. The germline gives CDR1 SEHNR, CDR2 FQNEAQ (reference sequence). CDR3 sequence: CASSTDTGGAQYV. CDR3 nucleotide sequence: TGTGCCAGCAGCACCGACACCGGAGGGGCGCAGTACGTC.